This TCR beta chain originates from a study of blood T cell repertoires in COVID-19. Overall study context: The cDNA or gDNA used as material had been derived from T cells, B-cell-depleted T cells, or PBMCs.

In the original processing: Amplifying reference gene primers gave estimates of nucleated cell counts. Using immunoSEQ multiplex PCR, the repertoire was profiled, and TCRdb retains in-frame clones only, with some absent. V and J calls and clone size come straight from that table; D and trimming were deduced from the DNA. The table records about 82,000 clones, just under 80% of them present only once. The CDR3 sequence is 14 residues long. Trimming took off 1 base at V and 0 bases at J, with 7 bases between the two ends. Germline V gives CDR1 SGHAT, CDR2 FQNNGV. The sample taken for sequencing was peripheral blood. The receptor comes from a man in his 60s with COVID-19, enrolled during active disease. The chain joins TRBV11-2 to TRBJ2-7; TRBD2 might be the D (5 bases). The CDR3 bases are TGTGCCAGCAGCTTAGTTGGAGGCTCCTACGAGCAGTACTTC. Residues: CASSLVGGSYEQYF.